Listed below are T cell receptor beta chains from one sample, sequenced in a study of response to subunit inactivated influenza vaccine. TCRdb passed the RT-PCR reads through MiXCR, listing each CDR3 protein once. The table shows approximately 500,000 distinct CDR3 sequences, with about an eighth occurring only once. This material consisted of PBMCs from blood, taken 45 days after vaccination. These receptors came from a man aged 50-60 years who received an inactivated influenza vaccine. The CDR3 runs from the conserved cysteine through the conserved F or W. The D gene is left open where the match is weak. The size field is filled for only some rows; it gives once, few, many or a size class.

V gene,D gene,clone size,J gene,CDR3 DNA,CDR3 protein
TRBV11-1,-,many,TRBJ2-1,TGTGCCAGCAGCTTAGTCGTATCGGAGATGTCTCGCAATGAGCAGTTCTTC,CASSLVVSEMSRNEQFF
TRBV28,-,-,TRBJ2-1,TGTGCCACCTCGGGCCAACTGAACAATGAGCAGTTCTTC,CATSGQLNNEQFF
TRBV29-1,TRBD2,many,TRBJ2-5,TGCAGCGTTGGGAAAATAGCGGGAGAGACCCAGTACTTC,CSVGKIAGETQYF
TRBV29-1,-,few,TRBJ2-1,TGCAGCGTACGAGTTTGGGGAGAGCAGTTCTTC,CSVRVWGEQFF
TRBV9,-,few,TRBJ1-2,TGTGCCAGCAGCGTAGCTCGGGGTCCCAACTATGGCTACACCTTC,CASSVARGPNYGYTF
TRBV20-1,TRBD1,-,TRBJ2-7,TGCAGTGCCCCGAGGCAGGGGGTTACCTACGAGCAGTACTTC,CSAPRQGVTYEQYF
TRBV5-1,TRBD2,-,TRBJ2-7,TGCGCCAGCAGCGCCTCTAGCGGGAGATACTACGAGCAGTACTTC,CASSASSGRYYEQYF
TRBV7-9,-,-,TRBJ1-2,TGTGCCAGCAGCTTAGATTTTTTTCGCGGCTACACCTTC,CASSLDFFRGYTF
TRBV12-3/TRBV12-4,-,-,TRBJ2-1,TGTGCCAGCACCCCTTCGAGAGCCTACAATGAGCAGTTCTTC,CASTPSRAYNEQFF
TRBV20-1,-,many,TRBJ2-5,TGCAGTGCTACCCCACTGGCGGGGGCTCAAGAGACCCAGTACTTC,CSATPLAGAQETQYF
TRBV5-1,TRBD1,few,TRBJ2-7,TGCGCCAGCAGCAGTCGGGTGACAGGGTACGAGGAGCAGTACTTC,CASSSRVTGYEEQYF
TRBV29-1,-,few,TRBJ1-1,TGCAGCGTTGATCTAGGCTTGAACACTGAAGCTTTCTTT,CSVDLGLNTEAFF
TRBV3-1,TRBD2,-,TRBJ2-1,TGTGCCAGCAGCCCTCTAGCGGGGGTTAGTAATGAGCAGTTCTTC,CASSPLAGVSNEQFF
TRBV4-1,TRBD2,-,TRBJ2-1,TGCGCCAGCAGCCAAGATGCCAGCGGGGGCTACAATGAGCAGTTCTTC,CASSQDASGGYNEQFF
TRBV9,TRBD2,few,TRBJ2-1,TGTGCCAGCAGCGTAGGTCCCAGCGGGGAGGCCTACAATGAGCAGTTCTTC,CASSVGPSGEAYNEQFF
TRBV6-2/TRBV6-3,TRBD1,-,TRBJ1-4,TGTGCCAGCAGCCAGATACCGATGCTCAGGGGGACAGGGGTTAATGAAAAACTGTTTTTT,CASSQIPMLRGTGVNEKLFF
TRBV29-1,-,few,TRBJ2-1,TGCAGCGTTGAAGATGGAGCGATCCAACGGAATGAGCAGTTCTTC,CSVEDGAIQRNEQFF
TRBV11-2,-,few,TRBJ1-1,TGTGCCAGCACTCATGGGTTGAACACTGAAGCTTTCTTT,CASTHGLNTEAFF
TRBV29-1,TRBD2,few,TRBJ2-7,TGCAGCGCTGAGACTAGCGGGGTCCCTGACTACGAGCAGTACTTC,CSAETSGVPDYEQYF
TRBV5-3,-,-,TRBJ2-1,TGTGCCAGAAGCTTGACGCGCGGTCCGGTGATTACCCCCAAAGAGCAGTTCTTC,CARSLTRGPVITPKEQFF
TRBV12-3/TRBV12-4,TRBD2,many,TRBJ2-7,TGTGCCAGCAGCCCACCGGACGGGGGGAAGTACGAGCAGTACTTC,CASSPPDGGKYEQYF
TRBV14,-,-,TRBJ1-5,TGTGCCAGCAGCCTCGGGGGGAGCGGGCTGCCCCAGCATTTT,CASSLGGSGLPQHF
TRBV5-1,-,-,TRBJ2-5,TGCGCCAGCAGCAAGGGACTTGTGGAGACCCAGTACTTC,CASSKGLVETQYF
TRBV4-2,-,many,TRBJ1-5,TGTGCCAGCAGCCAAGAAAGGGGGGCAGCTCAGCCCCAGCATTTT,CASSQERGAAQPQHF
TRBV24-1,TRBD2,-,TRBJ2-7,TGTGCCACCAGTGACGCGGGGAGGGGCGAGCAGTACTTC,CATSDAGRGEQYF
TRBV6-5,-,few,TRBJ2-2,TGTGCCAGCAGTTACGAGGACAGCTACACCGGGGAGCTGTTTTTT,CASSYEDSYTGELFF
TRBV14,TRBD2,few,TRBJ2-1,TGTGCCAGCAGCCAGGGACTAGCGGGAATTCAAAGCAGGGAGCAGTTCTTC,CASSQGLAGIQSREQFF
TRBV4-2,TRBD1,-,TRBJ1-2,TGTGCCAGCAGCCAAGACAGTTTGAACAGGGGAAACTATGGCTACACCTTC,CASSQDSLNRGNYGYTF
TRBV27,-,few,TRBJ2-1,TGTGCCAGCGGGGAGGGAGGACAGGGAGATTTGTTCGCCTTTCGCTACAATGAGCAGTTCTTC,CASGEGGQGDLFAFRYNEQFF
TRBV28,TRBD1,-,TRBJ2-7,TGTGCCAGCAGTTCAACCCTGGACAGGGCGAGGGAGCAGTACTTC,CASSSTLDRAREQYF
TRBV28,-,many,TRBJ2-5,TGTGCCAGCAGTTTAAGGGGAACGACCCAGTACTTC,CASSLRGTTQYF